The 5 T cell receptor beta chains presented below share a single source sample, sequenced in a study of control samples from healthy donors and cancer patients (TCRdb year 2020). The library was prepared using the immunoSEQ multiplex PCR assay. TCRdb limited this immuneACCESS table to in-frame rearrangements with V and J called. A share of clones is missing; checked studies link under half to unresolved V genes, and the rest is unexplained. The sample yields 140,000 to 150,000 clones; under 95% were counted once. The ten largest make up approximately 5.7% of the sample. Sequenced material: blood. Every receptor here comes from a young man in good health.

The V call is TRBV4-1, the J call TRBJ1-1; TRBD1 matches at 7 bases. The CDR3 covers 15 residues. CDR1 is MGHRA, CDR2 YSYEKL, per germline. The J segment lost 6 bases and the V segment lost 2 bases, leaving 9 bases of the junction unmatched. The CDR3 region is CASSQPPGQTPEAFF. Here the CDR3 DNA reads TGCGCCAGCAGCCAACCTCCGGGACAGACACCTGAAGCTTTCTTT.

The rearrangement joins TRBV7-8 to TRBJ1-1, with D perhaps matching TRBD1 (6 bases). V lost 5 bases, J lost 11 bases, and 18 bases lay in between. The CDR3 is 13 amino acids. The V gene's germline CDR1 is SGHVS and CDR2 FQNEAQ. The CDR3 sequence is CASSILTGAEAFF. The CDR3 bases are TGTGCCAGCAGCATACTGACAGGCGCAGAGGCTTTCTTT.

The rearrangement links TRBV5-4 to TRBJ1-1; D is ambiguous. The ends were cut back, 3 bases at V and 1 base at J, with 10 bases in the middle. Germline CDR1 reads SGHNT; CDR2 reads YYREEE (reference sequence). There are 14 residues in the CDR3. CDR3 residues: CASSSRTGNTEAFF. CDR3 sequence (DNA): TGTGCCAGCAGCTCGCGGACGGGGAACACTGAAGCTTTCTTT.

The chain recombines TRBV6-5 with TRBJ2-3, with D possibly being TRBD1 (6 bases). This CDR3 is built from 13 residues. The V gene lost 7 bases and the J gene lost 1 base, with 9 bases spanning the gap. Per germline, CDR1 MNHEY and CDR2 SVGAGI. CDR3 protein: CASIGGRTDTQYF. The CDR3 DNA reads as TGTGCCAGCATTGGGGGCCGCACAGATACGCAGTATTTT.

The rearrangement links TRBV9 to TRBJ2-2, with D perhaps TRBD1 or TRBD2 (5 bases each). Trimming stripped 2 bases from V and 7 bases from J, with 9 bases between. This CDR3 is 13 amino acids long. Germline values: CDR1 SGDLS, CDR2 YYNGEE. The CDR3, as DNA: TGTGCCAGCAGCGTTGGGACCGTCGGGGAGCTGTTTTTT. The encoded protein is CASSVGTVGELFF.